This entry lists 27 T cell receptor beta chains sequenced from one sample in a study of blood T cells in healthy people across ages. Alongside a J-beta primer mix, a sample-barcoded 5' primer served in a second PCR lasting roughly 7 to 11 cycles. MiXCR was run by TCRdb on the 5' RACE reads, yielding one entry per CDR3 protein. The sample lists 1.5 million to 2 million distinct CDR3 sequences; 40% to 55% were seen once. What was sequenced was blood. The receptors come from a woman aged 40 to 50 in good health.

The gene calls are TRBV25-1 and TRBJ2-3; D unclear. Germline V gene lookup returns CDR1 MGHDK and CDR2 SYGVNS. V shed 9 bases and J shed 9 bases, with 16 bases lying between them. The length of the CDR3 is 12 residues. The CDR3 loop is CASFQALRTQYF. The CDR3 DNA is TGTGCCAGTTTTCAGGCCTTGCGGACGCAGTATTTT.

This clonotype was observed a few times. CDR3 sequence: CASTLGQGSYGYTF. CDR3 nucleotide sequence: TGTGCCAGCACCCTGGGACAGGGGTCCTATGGCTACACCTTC. V and J are TRBV6-2 or TRBV6-3 and TRBJ1-2; TRBD1 matches at 10 bases. This CDR3 has 14 amino acids. CDR1 MNHEY and CDR2 SVGEGT come from the germline V gene. Trimming took 7 bases from V and 4 from J; bases not matched to a gene: 6.

To note about this clonotype: Its ends do not fully match the called genes, so a read error is possible. The chain is built from TRBV20-1 and TRBJ2-5, with TRBD1 identical over 7 bases. The DNA end is a closer match to TRBJ2-7, so the J assignment may be wrong. The CDR3 loop spans 13 amino acids. Germline lookup yields CDR1 DFQATT and CDR2 SNEGSKA (reference sequence). The CDR3 bases are TGCAGTGCCCCTGGGACAGTGTCCTGCGAGCAGTACTTC. Translating it yields CSAPGTVSCEQYF.

This clonotype was seen a few times. This sequence joins TRBV5-6 and TRBJ2-7; 7 bases align to TRBD1. The tail of the sequence fits TRBJ2-5 better, so the J call may be wrong. There are 13 residues in the CDR3. In germline, CDR1 is SGHDT, CDR2 YYEEEE. The CDR3 is CASRHGSGGTQYF. CDR3 bases: TGTGCCAGCAGGCACGGTTCAGGGGGGACCCAGTACTTC.

This sequence joins TRBV5-5 and TRBJ1-1; perhaps TRBD1 as D (5 bases). CDR1 and CDR2 (germline): SGHKS, YYEKEE (reference sequence). Between the trimmed V and J ends, which lost 3 bases and 4 bases, there was a span of 13 bases. The CDR3 is 14 amino acids. The CDR3 loop is CASSSGAQGTEAFF. The DNA of the CDR3 is TGTGCCAGCAGCTCCGGGGCCCAGGGCACTGAAGCTTTCTTT.

The J gene is TRBJ2-5, the V gene TRBV29-1, with TRBD1 identical over 8 bases. This CDR3 contains 15 residues. The V and J ends lost 0 bases and 7 bases, in that order; junction bases with no gene match: 10. Germline V CDR1 and CDR2: SQVTM, ANQGSEA. Here the CDR3 DNA reads TGCAGCGTTGAAGAGAGTGGAATAGGGACAGGGACCCAGTACTTC. Translated, it gives CSVEESGIGTGTQYF. Using reference TRBV29-1 and TRBJ2-5 for the parts outside the CDR3, the full variable domain is SAVISQKPSRDICQRGTSLTIQCQVDSQVTMMFWYRQQPGQSLTLIATANQGSEATYESGFVIDKFPISRPNLTFSTLTVSNMSPEDSSIYLCSVEESGIGTGTQYFGPGTRLLVL.

The chain uses TRBV6-5 and TRBJ2-1; D is unresolved. CDR1 and CDR2 from the germline V gene are MNHEY and SVGAGI. The CDR3 sequence is 17 residues long. Trimming shortened V by 0 bases and J by 6 bases, and 18 bases separated the two germline ends. The CDR3 DNA reads TGTGCCAGCAGTTACTCGATATTAAGGGTATCGGGCAATGAGCAGTTCTTC. Its translation is CASSYSILRVSGNEQFF.

The chain uses TRBV18 and TRBJ2-1, with TRBD1 identical over 7 bases. The V and J ends lost 5 bases and 5 bases, in that order; junction bases with no gene match: 12. The CDR3 runs 16 residues. Germline-derived CDR1 and CDR2 are KGHSH and LQKENI. The CDR3 protein is CASSLSTGSGDNEQFF. CDR3 nucleotides: TGTGCCAGCTCATTATCGACAGGGTCTGGGGACAATGAGCAGTTCTTC.

The CDR3 nucleotides are TGTGCCAGCAGTGGTTTCGGCCTAACCAGCTATGGCTACACCTTC. It specifies CASSGFGLTSYGYTF. The chain is built from TRBV2 and TRBJ1-2; D remains unclear. Germline V gene data show CDR1 as SNHLY and CDR2 as FYNNEI. CDR3 length: 15 residues. V lost 4 bases and J 4 bases, leaving 16 bases between the germline ends.

This clonotype was counted a few times. CDR3 sequence reads: CASSLSRDRVVGYTF. The CDR3 nucleotides read TGTGCCAGCAGCTTAAGCCGGGACAGGGTAGTTGGCTACACCTTC. The V gene is TRBV7-8, the J gene TRBJ1-2; 9 bases agree with TRBD1. V lost 2 bases and J lost 7; bases outside the gene matches: 8. The CDR3 extends over 15 amino acids. Germline V gene sequence: CDR1 SGHVS, CDR2 FQNEAQ. The full variable domain, with the rest looked up from reference TRBV7-8 and TRBJ1-2, is GAGVSQSPRYKVAKRGQDVALRCDPISGHVSLFWYQQALGQGPEFLTYFQNEAQLDKSGLPSDRFFAERPEGSVSTLKIQRTQQEDSAVYLCASSLSRDRVVGYTFGSGTRLTVV.

This clonotype was observed once. This chain links TRBV24-1 with TRBJ1-1; 8 bases map to TRBD1. The germline gives CDR1 KGHDR, CDR2 SFDVKD. The CDR3 loop spans 16 amino acids. The V and J ends lost 3 bases and 3 bases, in that order; junction bases with no gene match: 8. DNA for the CDR3: TGTGCCACCAGTGATGGTGCAGGGGGCGCAGACACTGAAGCTTTCTTT. Amino acids: CATSDGAGGADTEAFF.

This chain connects TRBV24-1 to TRBJ2-7, with 8 bases aligning to TRBD1. TRBJ2-5 matches the DNA end more closely, so the J call is doubtful. Germline V gives CDR1 KGHDR, CDR2 SFDVKD. CDR3 length equals 16 residues. The CDR3 DNA is TGTGCCACCAGTCTAGGGCAGGGGGCGCTCAGAGAGACCCAGTACTTC. Its protein product is CATSLGQGALRETQYF.

The chain combines TRBV5-1 with TRBJ1-2, with D possibly matching TRBD1 (5 bases). Germline V lookup: CDR1 SGHRS, CDR2 YFSETQ. The ends were cut back, 4 bases at V and 5 bases at J, with 12 bases in the middle. This CDR3 comprises 13 residues. CDR3 in amino acids: CASSLTAGYGYTF. CDR3 nucleotides: TGCGCCAGCAGCCTGACAGCGGGATATGGCTACACCTTC.

The rearrangement uses TRBV7-9 and TRBJ1-2; no clear D gene. Trimming took 1 base from V and 5 from J, leaving 11 bases between them. The V gene's germline CDR1 is SEHNR and CDR2 FQNEAQ (reference sequence). This CDR3 is built from 14 residues. CDR3 coding DNA: TGTGCCAGCAGCTTAGACAGTCGGGTATATGGCTACACCTTC. Amino acids: CASSLDSRVYGYTF.

The V gene is TRBV2, the J gene TRBJ1-2; 9 bases agree with TRBD1. CDR1 and CDR2 (germline): SNHLY, FYNNEI. The CDR3 consists of 15 residues. V lost 7 bases, J lost 8 bases, and 14 bases stayed unmatched. CDR3 coding DNA: TGTGCCAGCACTAGAAGGACAGGGGCTCCTTTGGGCTACACCTTC. It is translated as CASTRRTGAPLGYTF.

The V and J genes are TRBV6-1 and TRBJ2-3; no clear D. The CDR3 contains 19 residues. CDR1 and CDR2 (germline): MNHNS, SASEGT. Trimming removed 6 bases at V and 3 bases at J, with 28 bases between. The CDR3 DNA is TGTGCCAGCAGGCGGACCTCGTCAAGTTTGGGCTTTAAAACAGATACGCAGTATTTT. It specifies CASRRTSSSLGFKTDTQYF.

Points on this clonotype: As the CDR3 is not closed by the conserved phenylalanine or tryptophan, this likely results from a read error. The rearrangement joins TRBV5-1 to TRBJ2-5; D unresolved. Trimming took 0 bases from V and 4 from J, leaving 7 bases between them. From germline, CDR1 is SGHRS and CDR2 YFSETQ. CDR3 length equals 13 residues. DNA of the CDR3: TGCGCCAGCAGCTTGGGTAGTGGAGAGACCCAGTACTTA. It specifies CASSLGSGETQYL.

The genes are TRBV12-3 or TRBV12-4 and TRBJ2-3; possible D gene TRBD1, 5 bases. V shed 6 bases and J shed 2 bases, with 15 bases lying between them. The CDR3 has 15 amino acids. CDR3 in amino acids: CASRVSYGHTDTQYF. In nucleotides, the CDR3 is TGTGCCAGCAGAGTCTCCTATGGACACACAGATACGCAGTATTTT.

This clonotype was counted a single time. The chain links TRBV20-1 to TRBJ1-4; 7 bases line up with TRBD1. The CDR3 length is 15 residues. Germline V gives CDR1 DFQATT, CDR2 SNEGSKA (reference sequence). Trimming removed 6 bases from V and 3 bases from J; junction bases left unmatched: 10. The CDR3 reads CSAAYYRGANEKLFF. The CDR3, as DNA: TGCAGTGCCGCCTATTACAGGGGCGCTAATGAAAAACTGTTTTTT.

This clonotype was seen a handful of times. V and J are TRBV12-3 or TRBV12-4 and TRBJ2-4; 8 nucleotides agree with TRBD2. There are 17 residues in the CDR3. The V segment lost 5 bases and the J segment 3 bases; nucleotides outside the gene matches: 12. The CDR3 coding sequence is TGTGCCAGCAGTGGGGTACCGGCGGGGGGCCACAAAAACATTCAGTACTTC. Amino acids: CASSGVPAGGHKNIQYF.

This sequence joins TRBV20-1 and TRBJ1-4; D ambiguous. The V end was cut by 0 bases, the J end by 8 bases, with 19 bases between. CDR1 and CDR2 from the germline V gene are DFQATT and SNEGSKA (reference sequence). The CDR3 totals 16 residues. CDR3 residues: CSARDSGSLRVEKLFF. In DNA form, the CDR3 reads TGCAGTGCTAGAGATAGCGGGTCCCTTAGAGTAGAAAAACTGTTTTTT.

This clonotype occurred a few times. The J gene is TRBJ2-7, the V gene TRBV7-2; the match to TRBD1 covers 7 bases. The germline CDR1 and CDR2 sequences are SGHTA and FQGNSA. J gave up 6 bases and V 6 bases, and 5 bases lay outside the gene matches. This CDR3 comprises 12 residues. The CDR3 nucleotides are TGTGCCAGCAGTTTTCACAGGGGCGAGCAGTACTTC. The encoded protein is CASSFHRGEQYF.

V and J are TRBV7-9 and TRBJ2-7, with 9 bases matching TRBD2. Germline values: CDR1 SEHNR, CDR2 FQNEAQ (reference sequence). V was clipped by 6 bases and J by 3 bases; unmatched bases: 15. The CDR3 extends over 17 amino acids. CDR3 residues: CASSPAPGGGAFYEQYF. As DNA, the CDR3 is TGTGCCAGCAGTCCAGCGCCCGGCGGGGGGGCTTTCTACGAGCAGTACTTC.

V gene TRBV20-1 combines with J gene TRBJ2-1; D ambiguous. Germline V gene data show CDR1 as DFQATT and CDR2 as SNEGSKA (reference sequence). The ends were cut back, 6 bases at V and 4 bases at J, with 19 bases in the middle. This CDR3 comprises 15 residues. CDR3 nucleotides: TGCAGTGCCCCAGAACGGAGCCGCGGTTACAATGAGCAGTTCTTC. It specifies CSAPERSRGYNEQFF.

The chain has TRBV7-9 and TRBJ2-5; D tentatively reads TRBD1 or TRBD2 (5 bases each). Germline-derived CDR1 and CDR2 are SEHNR and FQNEAQ (reference sequence). V was shortened by 1 base and J by 11 bases, with 17 bases between the two germline ends. CDR3 length: 14 residues. CDR3 sequence reads: CASSLGQRLGEQYF. The CDR3 DNA reads as TGTGCCAGCAGCTTAGGACAGCGCCTTGGGGAGCAGTACTTC.

On this clonotype: An end of the junction differs from the germline gene, which may be a read error. The V and J genes are TRBV7-9 and TRBJ2-7; D remains unclear. This CDR3 contains 13 residues. Looked up from germline, CDR1 is SEHNR and CDR2 is FQNEAQ (reference sequence). The CDR3 reads CDSSFGRSYEQYF. The CDR3 region has the DNA TGTGACAGCAGCTTCGGGCGCTCCTACGAGCAGTACTTC. The full variable domain, completed using reference TRBV7-9 and TRBJ2-7, is DTGVSQNPRHKITKRGQNVTFRCDPISEHNRLYWYRQTLGQGPEFLTYFQNEAQLEKSRLLSDRFSAERPKGSFSTLEIQRTEQGDSAMYLCDSSFGRSYEQYFGPGTRLTVT.

CDR3 protein: CASSQENLAGAEDEQFF. As DNA, the CDR3 is TGTGCCAGCAGCCAAGAGAACTTGGCAGGGGCCGAAGATGAGCAGTTCTTC. J is TRBJ2-1 and V is TRBV4-2; a possible D gene is TRBD1 (6 bases). Germline CDR1 is LGHNA and CDR2 is YNFKEQ. The germline V and J ends were trimmed by 0 bases and 8 bases, with 20 bases remaining between them. CDR3 size: 17 residues.